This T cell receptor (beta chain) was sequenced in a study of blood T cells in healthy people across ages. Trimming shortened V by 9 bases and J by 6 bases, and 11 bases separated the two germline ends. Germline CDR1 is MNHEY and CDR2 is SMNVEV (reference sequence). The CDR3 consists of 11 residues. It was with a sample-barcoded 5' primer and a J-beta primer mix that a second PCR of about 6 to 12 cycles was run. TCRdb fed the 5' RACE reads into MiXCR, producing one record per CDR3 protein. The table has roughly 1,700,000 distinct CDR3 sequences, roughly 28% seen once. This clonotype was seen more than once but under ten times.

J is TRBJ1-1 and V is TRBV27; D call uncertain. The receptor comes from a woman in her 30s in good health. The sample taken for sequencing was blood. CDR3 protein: CARPPRAEAFF. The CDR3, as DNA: TGTGCCAGACCCCCGCGCGCTGAAGCTTTCTTT.